The 14 T cell receptor beta chains below come from one sample, sequenced in a study of blood T cell repertoires in COVID-19. Profiled with immunoSEQ multiplex PCR; TCRdb holds only in-frame clones, not every one. The sample holds approximately 270,000 clones, about 91% seen once. Specimen: peripheral blood. These receptors originate from a woman aged 25 to 39 with COVID-19, enrolled during active disease.

The chain has TRBV5-6 and TRBJ2-7, with 9 bases identical to TRBD2. The CDR3 sequence is 17 residues long. Germline-derived CDR1 and CDR2 are SGHDT and YYEEEE. V lost 1 base to trimming and J lost 0 bases; unmatched junction nucleotides: 8. CDR3 bases: TGTGCCAGCAGCTTGTATGGCGGGGGGGCTCTCTCCTACGAGCAGTACTTC. Its protein product is CASSLYGGGALSYEQYF.

The rearrangement links TRBV28 to TRBJ1-5; 8 bases match TRBD1. The CDR3 consists of 14 residues. Trimming took 6 bases from V and 4 from J; bases not matched to a gene: 5. The germline gives CDR1 MDHEN, CDR2 SYDVKM. CDR3 sequence (DNA): TGTGCCAGCAGCTACAGGGGGGGAAATCAGCCCCAGCATTTT. Its translation: CASSYRGGNQPQHF.

The chain is built from TRBV25-1 and TRBJ2-3; possible D gene TRBD2, 6 bases. CDR3 length: 14 residues. V was shortened by 1 base and J by 4 bases, with 9 bases between the two germline ends. Germline CDR1 MGHDK, CDR2 SYGVNS. The CDR3 DNA sequence: TGTGCCAGCAGTGAATCGGGGGTAGCAGATACGCAGTATTTT. This sequence encodes CASSESGVADTQYF.

This chain links TRBV3-1 (or the pseudogene TRBV3-2) with TRBJ1-2, with TRBD1 matching 8 bases. J gave up 4 bases and V 4 bases, and 5 bases lay outside the gene matches. The CDR3 extends over 14 amino acids. Germline V gene sequence: CDR1 LGHDT, CDR2 YNNKEL (reference sequence). As DNA, the CDR3 is TGTGCCAGCAGCCTGGACAGGGCTCTCTATGGCTACACCTTC. Translated, it gives CASSLDRALYGYTF.

This chain uses TRBV7-9 with TRBJ1-2; D uncertain. V gave up 1 base and J gave up 7 bases, with 16 bases separating them. The CDR3 totals 15 residues. In germline, CDR1 is SEHNR, CDR2 FQNEAQ (reference sequence). CDR3 protein: CASSLEASGGGGYTF. In DNA form, the CDR3 reads TGTGCCAGCAGCTTAGAAGCGAGCGGAGGCGGTGGCTACACCTTC.

J is TRBJ2-7 and V is TRBV10-2; 11 nucleotides line up with TRBD2. There are 19 residues in the CDR3. V dropped 6 bases and J dropped 0; count of bases not matched to a gene: 16. Germline V lookup: CDR1 WSHSY, CDR2 SAAADI. The CDR3: CASSPSLAGAAPYSYEQYF. The CDR3, as DNA: TGCGCCAGCAGCCCCTCACTAGCGGGGGCCGCCCCTTACTCCTACGAGCAGTACTTC.

The chain carries TRBV28 and TRBJ2-7; D not certain. V dropped 6 bases and J dropped 3 bases, with 12 bases sitting between them. Germline V CDR1 and CDR2: MDHEN, SYDVKM. The CDR3 sequence is 13 residues long. The CDR3 here is CASRRGGIYEQYF. DNA for the CDR3: TGTGCCAGCAGGAGAGGCGGCATCTACGAGCAGTACTTC.

CDR3 sequence reads: CASSQGRYLQPQHF. The CDR3 coding sequence is TGTGCCAGCAGCCAAGGGAGGTATTTGCAGCCCCAGCATTTT. The J gene is TRBJ1-5, the V gene TRBV3-1 (or the pseudogene TRBV3-2); D ambiguous. This CDR3 is 14 amino acids long. V was clipped by 1 base and J by 7 bases, with 11 bases between them. Germline CDR1 and CDR2: LGHDT and YNNKEL (reference sequence).

The rearrangement links TRBV4-2 to TRBJ2-7; TRBD1 matches 10 bases. The CDR3 loop spans 15 amino acids. Trimming cost V 4 bases and J 4 bases; bases outside gene matches: 7. CDR1 and CDR2 (germline): LGHNA, YNFKEQ. The CDR3 sequence: CASSLRQGAEYEQYF. The CDR3 DNA follows: TGTGCCAGCAGCCTCCGACAGGGGGCTGAATACGAGCAGTACTTC.

This chain connects TRBV5-1 to TRBJ2-2; 10 bases fit TRBD2. CDR1 and CDR2 from the germline V gene are SGHRS and YFSETQ. The trim removed 0 bases at V and 6 bases at J, leaving 11 bases unmatched. The CDR3 extends over 18 amino acids. CDR3 coding DNA: TGCGCCAGCAGCTTGGTAGGCTCTAGCGGGAGTCCCCCCGGGGAGCTGTTTTTT. It yields the protein CASSLVGSSGSPPGELFF.

This clone was counted a single time. The gene calls are TRBV28 and TRBJ1-4, with D uncertain. This CDR3 region has 15 residues. V lost 6 bases and J 0 bases, leaving 11 bases between the germline ends. Germline assignment: CDR1 MDHEN and CDR2 SYDVKM. In DNA, the CDR3 is TGTGCCAGCAGGAAGATAACACCAACTAATGAAAAACTGTTTTTT. Translation: CASRKITPTNEKLFF.

The CDR3: CASSTYRTGADTDTQYF. CDR3 sequence (DNA): TGTGCCAGTAGTACCTATAGGACAGGGGCGGACACAGATACGCAGTATTTT. This rearrangement joins TRBV19 to TRBJ2-3; TRBD1 agrees at 9 bases. Per the germline V gene, CDR1 is LNHDA and CDR2 is SQIVND (reference sequence). Unmatched junction bases numbered 10, after V lost 4 bases and J lost 2 bases. The CDR3 extends over 17 amino acids.

The chain combines TRBV7-2 with TRBJ1-1, with D unclear. Germline CDR1 and CDR2: SGHTA and FQGNSA. CDR3 length equals 14 residues. Trimming took 5 bases from V and 5 from J, leaving 15 bases between them. CDR3 region: CASSRWRDGTEAFF. CDR3 sequence (DNA): TGTGCCAGCAGCCGGTGGAGGGATGGGACTGAAGCTTTCTTT.

The V and J genes are TRBV4-3 and TRBJ1-1; no reliable D call. Germline V lookup: CDR1 LGHNA, CDR2 YSLEER. The V and J ends lost 0 bases and 8 bases respectively, with 16 bases between them. The CDR3 length is 15 residues. CDR3 coding DNA: TGCGCCAGCAGCCAAGATGGACGGGGTAAGATGGAAGCTTTCTTT. Translation gives CASSQDGRGKMEAFF.